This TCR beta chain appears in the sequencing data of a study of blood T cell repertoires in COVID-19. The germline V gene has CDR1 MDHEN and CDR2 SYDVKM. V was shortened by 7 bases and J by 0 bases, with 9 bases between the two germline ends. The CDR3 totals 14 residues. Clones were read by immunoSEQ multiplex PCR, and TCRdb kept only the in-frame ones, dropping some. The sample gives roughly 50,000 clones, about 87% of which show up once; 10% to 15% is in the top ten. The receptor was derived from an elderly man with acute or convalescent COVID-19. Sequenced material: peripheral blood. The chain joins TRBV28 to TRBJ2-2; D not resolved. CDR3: CASTIQANTGELFF. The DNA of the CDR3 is TGTGCCAGCACTATCCAGGCGAACACCGGGGAGCTGTTTTTT.